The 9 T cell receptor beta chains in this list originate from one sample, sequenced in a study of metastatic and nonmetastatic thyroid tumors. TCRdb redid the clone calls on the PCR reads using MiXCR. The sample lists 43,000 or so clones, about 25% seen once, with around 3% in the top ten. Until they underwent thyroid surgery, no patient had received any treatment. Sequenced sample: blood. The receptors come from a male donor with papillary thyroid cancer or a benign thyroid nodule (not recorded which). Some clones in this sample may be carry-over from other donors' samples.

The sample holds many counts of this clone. The CDR3 loop is CASSLFRLSTGELFF. The CDR3 DNA reads TGTGCCAGCAGCTTATTCAGACTTTCCACCGGGGAGCTGTTTTTT. The chain recombines TRBV7-3 with TRBJ2-2; no definite D call. V dropped 2 bases and J dropped 4 bases, with 11 bases sitting between them. Germline CDR1 SGHTA, CDR2 FQGTGA. This CDR3 region has 15 residues. Looking up the rest from reference TRBV7-3 and TRBJ2-2 gives the full variable domain: GAGVSQTPSNKVTEKGKYVELRCDPISGHTALYWYRQSLGQGPEFLIYFQGTGAADDSGLPNDRFFAVRPEGSVSTLKIQRTERGDSAVYLCASSLFRLSTGELFFGEGSRLTVL.

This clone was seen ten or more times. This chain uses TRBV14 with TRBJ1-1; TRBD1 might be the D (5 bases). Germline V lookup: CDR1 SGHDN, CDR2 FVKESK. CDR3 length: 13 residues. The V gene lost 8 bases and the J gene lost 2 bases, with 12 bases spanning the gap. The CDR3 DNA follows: TGTGCCAGCCGGAGGGGCCTCAACACTGAAGCTTTCTTT. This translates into CASRRGLNTEAFF.

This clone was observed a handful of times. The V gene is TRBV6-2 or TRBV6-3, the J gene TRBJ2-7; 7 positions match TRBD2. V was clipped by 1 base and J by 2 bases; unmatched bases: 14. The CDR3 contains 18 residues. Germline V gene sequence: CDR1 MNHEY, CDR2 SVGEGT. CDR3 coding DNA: TGTGCCAGCAGTTACTTCCCATTGGGGCTAGCGGAGGCCTACGAGCAGTACTTC. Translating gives CASSYFPLGLAEAYEQYF.

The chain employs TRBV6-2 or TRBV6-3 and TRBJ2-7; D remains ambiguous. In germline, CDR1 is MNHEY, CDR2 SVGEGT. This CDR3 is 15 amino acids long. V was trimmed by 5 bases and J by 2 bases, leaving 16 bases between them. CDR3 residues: CASSPLGGLAYEQYF. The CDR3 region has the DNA TGTGCCAGCAGTCCCCTGGGCGGTTTAGCCTACGAGCAGTACTTC.

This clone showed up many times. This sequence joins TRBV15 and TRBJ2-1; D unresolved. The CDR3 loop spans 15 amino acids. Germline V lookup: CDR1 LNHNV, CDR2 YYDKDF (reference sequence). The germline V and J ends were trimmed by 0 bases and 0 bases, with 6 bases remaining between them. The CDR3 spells CATSRDSRSYNEQFF. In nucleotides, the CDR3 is TGTGCCACCAGCAGAGATTCCCGCTCCTACAATGAGCAGTTCTTC.

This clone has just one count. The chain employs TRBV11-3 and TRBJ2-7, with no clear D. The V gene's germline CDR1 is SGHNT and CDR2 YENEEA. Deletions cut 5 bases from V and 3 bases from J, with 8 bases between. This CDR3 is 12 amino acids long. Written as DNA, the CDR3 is TGTGCCAGCAGCAACCTGGACTACGAGCAGTACTTC. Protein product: CASSNLDYEQYF.

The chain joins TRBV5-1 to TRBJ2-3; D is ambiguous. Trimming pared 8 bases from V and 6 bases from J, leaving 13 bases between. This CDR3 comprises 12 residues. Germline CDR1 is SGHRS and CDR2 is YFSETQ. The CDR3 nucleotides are TGCGCCAGTTCGGATGGCATGGATACGCAGTATTTT. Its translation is CASSDGMDTQYF.

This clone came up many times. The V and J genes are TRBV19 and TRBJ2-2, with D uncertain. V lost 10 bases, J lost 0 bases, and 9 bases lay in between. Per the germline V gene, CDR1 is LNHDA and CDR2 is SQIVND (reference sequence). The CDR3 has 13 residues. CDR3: CATHRTNTGELFF. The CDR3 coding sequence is TGTGCCACTCACCGGACGAACACCGGGGAGCTGTTTTTT. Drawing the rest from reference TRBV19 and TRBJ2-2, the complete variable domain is DGGITQSPKYLFRKEGQNVTLSCEQNLNHDAMYWYRQDPGQGLRLIYYSQIVNDFQKGDIAEGYSVSREKKESFPLTVTSAQKNPTAFYLCATHRTNTGELFFGEGSRLTVL.

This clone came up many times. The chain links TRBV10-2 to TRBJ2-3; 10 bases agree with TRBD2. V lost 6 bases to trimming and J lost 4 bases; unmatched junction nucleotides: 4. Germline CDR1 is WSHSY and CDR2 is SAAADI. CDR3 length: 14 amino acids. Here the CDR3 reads CASSLGTSADTQYF. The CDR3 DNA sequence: TGCGCCAGCAGCCTCGGGACTAGCGCAGATACGCAGTATTTT.